The source of this TCR beta chain is a study of shared clonotypes between healthy human individuals. Study results and limitations: As a rule, naive subsets had a larger estimated richness than memory subsets.

Terminally differentiated effector memory CD45RA+ cells were excluded from the naive CD8 cells, which were CD45RO-negative and positively selected for CCR7. Donors were healthy HIV-negative adults without recently reported acute infections or vaccinations. Measured with immunoSEQ multiplex PCR; TCRdb has only the in-frame clones, and not every one. The profile shows approximately 650,000 clones, nearly 97% of them singletons. Notes on this clone: Its specificity is not known.

The CDR3 is 15 amino acids. Trimming cost V 2 bases and J 0 bases, with 8 bases left between them. Germline values: CDR1 MDHEN, CDR2 SYDVKM. Sequencing was performed on naive CD8+ T cells sorted from blood. The V call is TRBV28, the J call TRBJ1-5; unclear D gene. This clonotype was obtained from a woman aged 30 to 39 in good health. The CDR3 sequence: CASSLNPYSNQPQHF. In DNA, the CDR3 is TGTGCCAGCAGTTTAAACCCCTATAGCAATCAGCCCCAGCATTTT. Supplemented by reference TRBV28 and TRBJ1-5, the full variable domain reads DVKVTQSSRYLVKRTGEKVFLECVQDMDHENMFWYRQDPGLGLRLIYFSYDVKMKEKGDIPEGYSVSREKKERFSLILESASTNQTSMYLCASSLNPYSNQPQHFGDGTRLSIL.